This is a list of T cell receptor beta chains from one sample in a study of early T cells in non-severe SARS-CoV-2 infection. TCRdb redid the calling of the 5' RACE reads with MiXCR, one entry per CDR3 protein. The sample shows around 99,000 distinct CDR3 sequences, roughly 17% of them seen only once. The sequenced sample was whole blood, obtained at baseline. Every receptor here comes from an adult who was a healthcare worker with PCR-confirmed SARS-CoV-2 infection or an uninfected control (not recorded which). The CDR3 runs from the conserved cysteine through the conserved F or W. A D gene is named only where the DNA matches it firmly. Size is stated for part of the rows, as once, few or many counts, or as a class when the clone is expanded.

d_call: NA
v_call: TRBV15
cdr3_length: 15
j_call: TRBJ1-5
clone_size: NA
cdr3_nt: TGTGCCACCAGCGAGGACGGCTATAGCAATCAGCCCCAGCATTTT
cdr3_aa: CATSEDGYSNQPQHF

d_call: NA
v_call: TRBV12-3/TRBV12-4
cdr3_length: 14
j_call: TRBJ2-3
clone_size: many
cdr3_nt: TGTGCCAGCAGCCCAGTAATCGGCACAGATACGCAGTATTTT
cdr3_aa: CASSPVIGTDTQYF

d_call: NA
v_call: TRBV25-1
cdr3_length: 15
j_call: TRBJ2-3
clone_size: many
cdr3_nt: TGTGCCAGCAGTTTCGGGACATTTAGCACAGATACGCAGTATTTT
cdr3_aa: CASSFGTFSTDTQYF

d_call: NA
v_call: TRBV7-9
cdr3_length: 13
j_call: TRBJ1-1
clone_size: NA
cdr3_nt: TGTGCCAGCAGCTTAAAGGTGAACACTGAAGCTTTCTTT
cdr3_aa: CASSLKVNTEAFF

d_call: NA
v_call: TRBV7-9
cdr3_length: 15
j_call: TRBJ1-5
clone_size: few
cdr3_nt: TGTGCCAGCAGCTTAGGGGGCGTGACCAATCAGCCCCAGCATTTT
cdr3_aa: CASSLGGVTNQPQHF

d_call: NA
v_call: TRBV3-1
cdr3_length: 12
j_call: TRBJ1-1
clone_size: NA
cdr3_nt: TGTGCCAGACGAACACGGAACACTGAAGCTTTCTTT
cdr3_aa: CARRTRNTEAFF

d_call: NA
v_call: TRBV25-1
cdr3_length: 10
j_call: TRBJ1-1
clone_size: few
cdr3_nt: TGTGCCAGCAAAGGCACTGAAGCTTTCTTT
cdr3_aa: CASKGTEAFF

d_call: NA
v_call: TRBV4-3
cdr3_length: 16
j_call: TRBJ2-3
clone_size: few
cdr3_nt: TGCGCCAGCAGCCAAGACCGCGGGTCTTTAAGTTTTACGCAGTATTTT
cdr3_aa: CASSQDRGSLSFTQYF

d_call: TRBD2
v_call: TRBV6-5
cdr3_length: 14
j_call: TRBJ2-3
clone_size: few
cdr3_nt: TGTGCCAGCAGTTATGCGGGAGTATCAGATACGCAGTATTTT
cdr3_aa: CASSYAGVSDTQYF

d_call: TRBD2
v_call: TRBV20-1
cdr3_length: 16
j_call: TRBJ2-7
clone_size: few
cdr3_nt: TGCAGTGCTAGAGATCCCGCTAGCGGGAGAGTCGGCGAGCAGTACTTC
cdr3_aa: CSARDPASGRVGEQYF

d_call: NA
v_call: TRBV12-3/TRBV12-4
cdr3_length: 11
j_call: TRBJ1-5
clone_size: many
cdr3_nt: TGTGCCAGCAGCCCCAATCAGCCCCAGCATTTT
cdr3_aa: CASSPNQPQHF

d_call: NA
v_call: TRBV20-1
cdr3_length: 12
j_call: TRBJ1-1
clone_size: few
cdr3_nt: TGCAGTGCTCCGGGGGGAACGATTGAAGCTTTCTTT
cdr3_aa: CSAPGGTIEAFF

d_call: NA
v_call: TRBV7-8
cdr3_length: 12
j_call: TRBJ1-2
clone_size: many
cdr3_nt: TGTGCCAGCAGCTCGAACAGAAATGGCTACACCTTC
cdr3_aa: CASSSNRNGYTF

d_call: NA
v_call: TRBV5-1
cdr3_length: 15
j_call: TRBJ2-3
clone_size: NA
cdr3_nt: TGCGCCAGCAGCTTGGGTAGAGGAAGCACAGATACGCAGTATTTT
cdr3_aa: CASSLGRGSTDTQYF

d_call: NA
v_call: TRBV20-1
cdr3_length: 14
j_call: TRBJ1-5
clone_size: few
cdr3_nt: TGCAGTGCTAGAGATGTAGTCGGGCCTCAGCCCCAGCATTTT
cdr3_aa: CSARDVVGPQPQHF

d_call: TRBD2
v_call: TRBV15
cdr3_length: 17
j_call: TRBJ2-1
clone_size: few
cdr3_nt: TGTGCCACCAGCAGAGGTAGCGGGAGGGCCCGGGACGATGAGCAGTTCTTC
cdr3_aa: CATSRGSGRARDDEQFF

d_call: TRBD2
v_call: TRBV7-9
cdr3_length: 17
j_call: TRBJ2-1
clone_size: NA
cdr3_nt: TGTGCCAGCATTGGGACTAGCGGGAGCTCAAGGGGAAGTGAGCAGTTCTTC
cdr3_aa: CASIGTSGSSRGSEQFF

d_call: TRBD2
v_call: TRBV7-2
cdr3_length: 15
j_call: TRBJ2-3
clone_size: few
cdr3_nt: TGTGCCAGCAGCTCCGGACTAGGAAACACAGATACGCAGTATTTT
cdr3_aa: CASSSGLGNTDTQYF

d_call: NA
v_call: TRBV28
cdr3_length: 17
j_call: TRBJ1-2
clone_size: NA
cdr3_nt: TGTGCCAGCATAGCGTTTGGCAGGGACAAGTTACGGTATGGCTACACCTTC
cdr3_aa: CASIAFGRDKLRYGYTF

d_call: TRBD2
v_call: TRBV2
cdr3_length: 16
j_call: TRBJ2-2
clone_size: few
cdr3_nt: TGTGCCAGCAGTGCTCTGACTAGCGAGAACACCGGGGAGCTGTTTTTT
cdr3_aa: CASSALTSENTGELFF

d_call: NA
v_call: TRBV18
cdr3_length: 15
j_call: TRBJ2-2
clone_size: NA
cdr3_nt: TGTGCCAGCTCACGGACAGACAAAAACACCGGGGAGCTGTTTTTT
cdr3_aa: CASSRTDKNTGELFF

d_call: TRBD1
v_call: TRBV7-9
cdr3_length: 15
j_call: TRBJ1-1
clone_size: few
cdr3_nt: TGTGCCAGCAGGGGGACCGGGACAGGGGACACTGAAGCTTTCTTT
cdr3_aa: CASRGTGTGDTEAFF

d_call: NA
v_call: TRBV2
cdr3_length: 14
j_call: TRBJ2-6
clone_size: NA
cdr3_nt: TGTGCCAGCTCACGGGCCTCTGGGGCCAACGTCCTGACTTTC
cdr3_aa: CASSRASGANVLTF

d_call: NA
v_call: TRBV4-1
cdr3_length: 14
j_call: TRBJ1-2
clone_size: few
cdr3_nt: TGCGCCAGCAGCCAAGTTGGCGGAGTGTATGGCTACACCTTC
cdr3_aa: CASSQVGGVYGYTF

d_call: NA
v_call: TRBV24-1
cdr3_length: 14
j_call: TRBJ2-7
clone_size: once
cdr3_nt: TGTGCCACCAGTGATACCCAAGGACCAGCGGAGCAGTACTTC
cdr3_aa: CATSDTQGPAEQYF

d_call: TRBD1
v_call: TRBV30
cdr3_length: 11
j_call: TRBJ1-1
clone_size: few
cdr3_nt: TGTGCCTGGAGCCTTCACAGGGGGGCTTTCTTT
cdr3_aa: CAWSLHRGAFF

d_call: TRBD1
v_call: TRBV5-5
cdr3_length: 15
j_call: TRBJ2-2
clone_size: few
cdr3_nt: TGTGCCAGCAGCTTCGGGACAGGGAACACCGGGGAGCTGTTTTTT
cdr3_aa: CASSFGTGNTGELFF

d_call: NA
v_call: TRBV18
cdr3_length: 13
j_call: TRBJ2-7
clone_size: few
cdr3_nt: TGTGCCAGCTCACCCCCAGGACAACCCGAGCAGTACTTC
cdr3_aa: CASSPPGQPEQYF

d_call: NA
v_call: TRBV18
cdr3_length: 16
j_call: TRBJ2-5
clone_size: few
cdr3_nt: TGTGCCAGCTCACCATCGGGCGCCGGCAGGCAAGAGACCCAGTACTTC
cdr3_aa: CASSPSGAGRQETQYF

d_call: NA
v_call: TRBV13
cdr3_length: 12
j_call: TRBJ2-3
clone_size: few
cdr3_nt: TGTGCCAGCAGCTCTAGGTCAGATACGCAGTATTTT
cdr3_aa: CASSSRSDTQYF

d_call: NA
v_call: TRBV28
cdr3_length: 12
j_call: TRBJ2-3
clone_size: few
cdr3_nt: TGTGCCTCCGGGGATGTGAGAGATACGCAGTATTTT
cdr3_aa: CASGDVRDTQYF

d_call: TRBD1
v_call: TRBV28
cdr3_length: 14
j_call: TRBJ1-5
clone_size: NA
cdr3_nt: TGTGCCAGCAGGGAAACAGGGGAGAGTCAGCCCCAGCATTTT
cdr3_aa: CASRETGESQPQHF

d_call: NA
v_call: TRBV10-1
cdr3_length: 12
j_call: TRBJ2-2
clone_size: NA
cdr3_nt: TGCGCCAGCAGTGGAGGGCCCGGGGAGCTGTTTTTT
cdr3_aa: CASSGGPGELFF

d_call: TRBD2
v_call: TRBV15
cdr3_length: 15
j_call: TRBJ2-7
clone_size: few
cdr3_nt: TGTGCCACCAGCCCCCGGCTAGCGGCCACCTACGTGCAGTACTTC
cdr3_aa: CATSPRLAATYVQYF

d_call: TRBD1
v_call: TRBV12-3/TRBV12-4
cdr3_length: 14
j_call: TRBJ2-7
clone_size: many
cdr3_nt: TGTGCCAGCAGTGCTGGGACAGGAGCCTACGAGCAGTACTTC
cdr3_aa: CASSAGTGAYEQYF

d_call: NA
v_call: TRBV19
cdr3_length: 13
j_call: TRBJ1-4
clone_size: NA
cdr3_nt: TGTGCCAGTGGACATCCCCGTTTAGAAAAACTGTTTTTT
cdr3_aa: CASGHPRLEKLFF

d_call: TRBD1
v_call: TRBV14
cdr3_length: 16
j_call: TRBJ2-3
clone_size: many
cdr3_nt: TGTGCCAGCAGCCGTTCCTTACAGGGGGCCTGGGATACGCAGTATTTT
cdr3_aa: CASSRSLQGAWDTQYF

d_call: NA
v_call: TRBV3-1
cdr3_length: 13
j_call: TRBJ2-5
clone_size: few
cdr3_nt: TGTGCCAGCAGCCAAGAGTCTGGCAAGACCCAGTACTTC
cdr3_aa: CASSQESGKTQYF

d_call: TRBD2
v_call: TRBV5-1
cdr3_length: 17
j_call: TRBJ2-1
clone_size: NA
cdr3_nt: TGCGCCAGCACCCCTCTCGGGACTAGCGGGGAGGGCAATGAGCAGTTCTTC
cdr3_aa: CASTPLGTSGEGNEQFF

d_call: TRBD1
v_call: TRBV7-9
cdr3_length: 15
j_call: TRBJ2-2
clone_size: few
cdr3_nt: TGTGCCAGCAGCTCCCCGGGACAGGGGACCGGGGAGCTGTTTTTT
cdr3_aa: CASSSPGQGTGELFF

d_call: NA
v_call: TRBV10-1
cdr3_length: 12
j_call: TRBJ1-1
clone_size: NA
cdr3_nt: TGCGCCAGCACTAGCCGTCGCGCTGAAGCTTTCTTT
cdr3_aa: CASTSRRAEAFF

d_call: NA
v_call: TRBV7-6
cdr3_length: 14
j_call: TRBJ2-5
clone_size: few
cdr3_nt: TGTGCCAGCAGCTTACCGGGACTGGAAGAGACCCAGTACTTC
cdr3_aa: CASSLPGLEETQYF

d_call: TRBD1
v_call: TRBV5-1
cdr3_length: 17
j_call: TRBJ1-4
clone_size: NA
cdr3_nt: TGCGCCAGCAGACCCGACAGGGACCATGCAACTAATGAAAAACTGTTTTTT
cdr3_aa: CASRPDRDHATNEKLFF

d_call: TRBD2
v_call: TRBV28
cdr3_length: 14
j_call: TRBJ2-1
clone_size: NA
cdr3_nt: TGTGCCAGCAGAGTCCTAGCGGCCTACAATGAGCAGTTCTTC
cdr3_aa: CASRVLAAYNEQFF

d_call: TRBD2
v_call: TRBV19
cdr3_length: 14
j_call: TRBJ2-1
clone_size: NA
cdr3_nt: TGTGCCAGTATGAGGACTAGGGGAAACAATGAGCAGTTCTTC
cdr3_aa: CASMRTRGNNEQFF

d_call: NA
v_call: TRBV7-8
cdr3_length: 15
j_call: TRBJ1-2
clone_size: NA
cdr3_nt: TGTGCCAGCAGCTTATGGGATGAGGACGGCAATGGCTACACCTTC
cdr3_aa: CASSLWDEDGNGYTF

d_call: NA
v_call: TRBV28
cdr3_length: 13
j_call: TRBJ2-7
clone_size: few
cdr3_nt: TGTGCCAGCAGTTTTCGCGGAGTCTACGAGCAGTACTTC
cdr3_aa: CASSFRGVYEQYF

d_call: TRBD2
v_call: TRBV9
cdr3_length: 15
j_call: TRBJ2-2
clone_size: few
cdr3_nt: TGTGCCAGCAGAGTACTAGCGAACGGGCCCGGGGAGCTGTTTTTT
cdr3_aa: CASRVLANGPGELFF

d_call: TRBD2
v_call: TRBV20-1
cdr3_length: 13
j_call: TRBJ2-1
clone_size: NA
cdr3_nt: TGCAGTGCTAGCGGGAGGCCCTACAATGAGCAGTTCTTC
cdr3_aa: CSASGRPYNEQFF

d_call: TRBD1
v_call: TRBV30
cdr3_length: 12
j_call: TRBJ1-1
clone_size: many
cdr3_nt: TGTGCCTGGAGGCAGGGGGTCGCTGAAGCTTTCTTT
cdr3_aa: CAWRQGVAEAFF

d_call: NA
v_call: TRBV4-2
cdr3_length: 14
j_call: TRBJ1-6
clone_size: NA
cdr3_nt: TGTGCCAGCAGCCAAGCAGGAAATAATTCACCCCTCCACTTT
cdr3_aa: CASSQAGNNSPLHF

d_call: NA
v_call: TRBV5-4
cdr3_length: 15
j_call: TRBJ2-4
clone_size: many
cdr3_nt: TGTGCCAGCAGCTCCGCTGGCAGTAACAAAAACATTCAGTACTTC
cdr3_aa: CASSSAGSNKNIQYF

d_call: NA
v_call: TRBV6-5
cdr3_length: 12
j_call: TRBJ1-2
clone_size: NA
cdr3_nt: TGTGCCAGCAGTTATAGCGGTAACGGCTACACCTTC
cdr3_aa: CASSYSGNGYTF

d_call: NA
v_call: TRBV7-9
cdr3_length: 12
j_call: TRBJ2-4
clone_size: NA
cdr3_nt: TGTGCCAGCAGCCCGCGGTTGGGCATTCAGTACTTC
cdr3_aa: CASSPRLGIQYF

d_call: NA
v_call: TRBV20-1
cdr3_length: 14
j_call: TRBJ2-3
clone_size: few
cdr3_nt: TGCAGTGCTAGAAGTAGCGCCGACACAGATACGCAGTATTTT
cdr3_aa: CSARSSADTDTQYF